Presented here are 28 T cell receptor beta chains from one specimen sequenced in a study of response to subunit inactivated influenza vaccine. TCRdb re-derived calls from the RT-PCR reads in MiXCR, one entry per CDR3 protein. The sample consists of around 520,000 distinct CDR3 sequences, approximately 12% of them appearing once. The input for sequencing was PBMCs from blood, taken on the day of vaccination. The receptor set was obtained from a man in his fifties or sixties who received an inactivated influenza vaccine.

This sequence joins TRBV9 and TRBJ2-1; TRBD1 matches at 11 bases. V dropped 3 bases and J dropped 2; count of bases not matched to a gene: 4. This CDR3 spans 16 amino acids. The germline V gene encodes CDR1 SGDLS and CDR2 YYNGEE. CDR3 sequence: CASSALGQGAYNEQFF. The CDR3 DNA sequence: TGTGCCAGCAGCGCCTTGGGACAGGGGGCCTACAATGAGCAGTTCTTC.

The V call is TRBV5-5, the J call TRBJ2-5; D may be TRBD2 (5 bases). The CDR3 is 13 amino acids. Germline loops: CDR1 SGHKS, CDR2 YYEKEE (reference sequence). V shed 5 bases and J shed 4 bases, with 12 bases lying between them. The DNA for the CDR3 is TGTGCCAGCAGACCAAGCCGGGGAGAGACCCAGTACTTC. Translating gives CASRPSRGETQYF.

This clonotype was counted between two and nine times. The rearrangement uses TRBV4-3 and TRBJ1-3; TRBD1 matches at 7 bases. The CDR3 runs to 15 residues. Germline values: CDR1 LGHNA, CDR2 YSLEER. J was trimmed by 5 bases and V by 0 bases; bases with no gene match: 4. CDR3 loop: CASSQEPTGRNTIYF. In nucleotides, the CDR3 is TGCGCCAGCAGCCAAGAACCGACAGGGAGAAACACCATATATTTT.

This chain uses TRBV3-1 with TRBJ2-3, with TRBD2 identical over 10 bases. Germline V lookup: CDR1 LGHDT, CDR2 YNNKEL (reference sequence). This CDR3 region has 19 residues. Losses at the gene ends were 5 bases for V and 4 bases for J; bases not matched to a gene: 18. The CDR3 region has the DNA TGTGCCAGCAGCTTTACTCCTGGCAGGGTAGCGGGGGGCGCAGATACGCAGTATTTT. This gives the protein CASSFTPGRVAGGADTQYF.

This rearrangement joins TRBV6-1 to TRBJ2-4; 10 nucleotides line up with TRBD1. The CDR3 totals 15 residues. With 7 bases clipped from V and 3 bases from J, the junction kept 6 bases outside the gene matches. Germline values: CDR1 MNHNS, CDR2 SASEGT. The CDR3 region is CASKKTGGIKNIQYF. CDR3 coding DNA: TGTGCCAGCAAGAAGACAGGGGGCATCAAAAACATTCAGTACTTC.

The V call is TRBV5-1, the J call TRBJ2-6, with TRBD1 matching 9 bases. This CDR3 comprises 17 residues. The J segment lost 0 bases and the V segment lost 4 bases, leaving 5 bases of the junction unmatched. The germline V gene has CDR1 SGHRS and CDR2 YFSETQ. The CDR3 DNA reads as TGCGCCAGCAGCCCACAGGGGGCCGGCTCTGGGGCCAACGTCCTGACTTTC. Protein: CASSPQGAGSGANVLTF.

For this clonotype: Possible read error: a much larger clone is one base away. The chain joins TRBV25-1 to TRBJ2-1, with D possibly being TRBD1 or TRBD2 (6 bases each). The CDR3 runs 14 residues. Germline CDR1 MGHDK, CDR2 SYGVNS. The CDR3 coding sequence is TGTGCCTGCAGTGAATGGGGGGCCGGGGATGAGCAGTTCTTC. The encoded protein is CACSEWGAGDEQFF.

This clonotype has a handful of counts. The CDR3 DNA reads as TGTGCCAGCAGCACAGGTCTTGCCTATGGCTACACCTTC. Amino acids: CASSTGLAYGYTF. The rearrangement joins TRBV12-3 or TRBV12-4 to TRBJ1-2, with D tentatively TRBD1 (5 bases). The V and J ends lost 6 bases and 4 bases respectively, with 12 bases between them. The length of the CDR3 is 13 residues.

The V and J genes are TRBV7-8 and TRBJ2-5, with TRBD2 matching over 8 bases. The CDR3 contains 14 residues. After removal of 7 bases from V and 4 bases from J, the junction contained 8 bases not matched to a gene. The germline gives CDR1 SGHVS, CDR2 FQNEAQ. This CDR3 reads CASNRGGPGETQYF. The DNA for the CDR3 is TGTGCCAGCAACCGGGGGGGGCCGGGAGAGACCCAGTACTTC.

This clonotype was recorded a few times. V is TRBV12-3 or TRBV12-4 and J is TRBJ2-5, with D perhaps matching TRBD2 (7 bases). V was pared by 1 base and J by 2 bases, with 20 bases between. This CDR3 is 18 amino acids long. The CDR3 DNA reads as TGTGCCAGCAGTTTAGGTCCCCCAGGGCGGGGGCCGCAAGAGACCCAGTACTTC. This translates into CASSLGPPGRGPQETQYF.

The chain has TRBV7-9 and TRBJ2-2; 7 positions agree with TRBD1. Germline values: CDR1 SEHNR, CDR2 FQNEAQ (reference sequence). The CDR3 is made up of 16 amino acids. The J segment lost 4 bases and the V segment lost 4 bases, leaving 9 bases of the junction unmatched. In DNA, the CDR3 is TGTGCCAGCAGCTCGGGACAGTTTTTTTTCACCGGGGAGCTGTTTTTT. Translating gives CASSSGQFFFTGELFF.

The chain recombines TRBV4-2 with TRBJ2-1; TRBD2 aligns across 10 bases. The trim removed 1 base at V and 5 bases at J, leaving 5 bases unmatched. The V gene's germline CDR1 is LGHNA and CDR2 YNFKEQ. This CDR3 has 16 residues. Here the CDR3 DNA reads TGTGCCAGCAGCCAAGTACAACTAGCGGGGCACAATGAGCAGTTCTTC. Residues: CASSQVQLAGHNEQFF.

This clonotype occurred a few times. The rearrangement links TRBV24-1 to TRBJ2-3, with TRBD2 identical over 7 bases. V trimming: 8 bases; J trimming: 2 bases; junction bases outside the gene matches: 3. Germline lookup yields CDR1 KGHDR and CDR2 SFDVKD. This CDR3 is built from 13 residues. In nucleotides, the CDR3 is TGTGCCACCACGAGCGGGAACACAGATACGCAGTATTTT. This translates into CATTSGNTDTQYF.

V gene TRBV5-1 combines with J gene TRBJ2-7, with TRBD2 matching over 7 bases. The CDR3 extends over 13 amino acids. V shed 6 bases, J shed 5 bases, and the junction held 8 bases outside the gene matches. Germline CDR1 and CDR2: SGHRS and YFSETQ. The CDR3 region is CASTPGGLDEQYF. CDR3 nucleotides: TGCGCCAGCACCCCGGGGGGACTCGACGAGCAGTACTTC.

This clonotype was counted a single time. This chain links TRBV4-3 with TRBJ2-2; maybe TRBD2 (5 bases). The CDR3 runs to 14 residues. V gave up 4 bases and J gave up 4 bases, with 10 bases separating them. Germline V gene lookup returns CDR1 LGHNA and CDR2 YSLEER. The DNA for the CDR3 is TGCGCCAGCAGCCGAAACGCGGGCACCGGGGAGCTGTTTTTT. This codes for CASSRNAGTGELFF.

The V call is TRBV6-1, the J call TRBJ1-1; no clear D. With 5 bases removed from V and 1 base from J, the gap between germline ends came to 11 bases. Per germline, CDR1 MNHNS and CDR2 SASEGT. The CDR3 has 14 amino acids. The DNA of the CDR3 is TGTGCCAGCAGTATGGACCGCCGGAACACTGAAGCTTTCTTT. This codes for CASSMDRRNTEAFF.

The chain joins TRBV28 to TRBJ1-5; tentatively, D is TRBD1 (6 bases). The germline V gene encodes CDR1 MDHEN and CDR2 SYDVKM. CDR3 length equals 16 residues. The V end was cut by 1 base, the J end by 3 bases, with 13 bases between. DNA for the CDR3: TGTGCCAGCAGTTTATCCGGAGGGGGATACAATCAGCCCCAGCATTTT. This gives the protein CASSLSGGGYNQPQHF.

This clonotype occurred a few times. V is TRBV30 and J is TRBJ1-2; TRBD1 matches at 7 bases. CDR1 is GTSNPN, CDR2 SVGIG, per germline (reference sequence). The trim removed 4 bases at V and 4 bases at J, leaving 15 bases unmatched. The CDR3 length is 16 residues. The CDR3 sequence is CAWTNLGQAPFYGYTF. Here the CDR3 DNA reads TGTGCCTGGACCAACCTAGGACAGGCGCCCTTCTATGGCTACACCTTC. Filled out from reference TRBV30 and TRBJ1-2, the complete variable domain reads SQTIHQWPATLVQPVGSPLSLECTVEGTSNPNLYWYRQAAGRGLQLLFYSVGIGQISSEVPQNLSASRPQDRQFILSSKKLLLSDSGFYLCAWTNLGQAPFYGYTFGSGTRLTVV.

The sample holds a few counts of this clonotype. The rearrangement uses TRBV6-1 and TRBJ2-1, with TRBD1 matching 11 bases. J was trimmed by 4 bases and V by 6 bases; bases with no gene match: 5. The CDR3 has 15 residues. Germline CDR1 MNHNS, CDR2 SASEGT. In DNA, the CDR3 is TGTGCCAGCAGCCTGGACAGGGGGCAATACAATGAGCAGTTCTTC. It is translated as CASSLDRGQYNEQFF.

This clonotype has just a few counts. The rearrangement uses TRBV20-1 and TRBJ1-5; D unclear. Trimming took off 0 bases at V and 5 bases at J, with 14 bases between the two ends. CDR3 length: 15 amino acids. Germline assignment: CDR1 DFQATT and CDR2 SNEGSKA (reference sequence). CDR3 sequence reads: CSARDRTDLHQPQHF. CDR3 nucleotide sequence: TGCAGTGCTAGAGATCGAACAGACTTGCATCAGCCCCAGCATTTT.

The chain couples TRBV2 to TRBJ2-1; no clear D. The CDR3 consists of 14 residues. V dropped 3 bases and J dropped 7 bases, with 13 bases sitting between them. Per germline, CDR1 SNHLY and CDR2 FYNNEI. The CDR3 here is CASSEGLPGNEQFF. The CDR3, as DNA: TGTGCCAGCAGTGAGGGCCTCCCCGGGAATGAGCAGTTCTTC.

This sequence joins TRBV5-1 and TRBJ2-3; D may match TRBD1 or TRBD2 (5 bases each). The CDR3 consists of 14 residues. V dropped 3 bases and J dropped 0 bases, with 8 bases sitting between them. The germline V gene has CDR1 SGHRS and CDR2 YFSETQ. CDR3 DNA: TGCGCCAGCAGCTCGGGACCTAGCACAGATACGCAGTATTTT. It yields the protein CASSSGPSTDTQYF.

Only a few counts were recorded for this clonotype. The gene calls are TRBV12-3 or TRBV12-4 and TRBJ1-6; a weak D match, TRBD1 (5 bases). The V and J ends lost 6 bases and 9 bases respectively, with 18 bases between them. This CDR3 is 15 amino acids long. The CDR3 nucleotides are TGTGCCAGCAGCTTCGGTGGGCAGGGAGGTTCACCCCTCCACTTT. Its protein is CASSFGGQGGSPLHF.

In DNA form, the CDR3 reads TGCAGCGTTGAATCCCGGGTACCACGCTACGAGCAGTACTTC. Translating it yields CSVESRVPRYEQYF. V and J are TRBV29-1 and TRBJ2-7; D remains unclear. Germline V gene sequence: CDR1 SQVTM, CDR2 ANQGSEA. This CDR3 comprises 14 residues. V was shortened by 2 bases and J by 3 bases, with 14 bases between the two germline ends.

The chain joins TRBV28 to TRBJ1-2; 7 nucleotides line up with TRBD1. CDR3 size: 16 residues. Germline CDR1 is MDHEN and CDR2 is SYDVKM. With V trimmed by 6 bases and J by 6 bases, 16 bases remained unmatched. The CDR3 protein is CASSLTGAGGWDGYTF. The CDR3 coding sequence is TGTGCCAGCAGCCTAACCGGGGCAGGGGGTTGGGATGGCTACACCTTC.

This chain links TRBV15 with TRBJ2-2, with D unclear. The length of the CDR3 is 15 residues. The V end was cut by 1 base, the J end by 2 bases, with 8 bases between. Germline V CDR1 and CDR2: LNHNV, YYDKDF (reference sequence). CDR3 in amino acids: CATSRVPLNTGELFF. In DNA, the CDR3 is TGTGCCACCAGCAGAGTGCCACTTAACACCGGGGAGCTGTTTTTT.

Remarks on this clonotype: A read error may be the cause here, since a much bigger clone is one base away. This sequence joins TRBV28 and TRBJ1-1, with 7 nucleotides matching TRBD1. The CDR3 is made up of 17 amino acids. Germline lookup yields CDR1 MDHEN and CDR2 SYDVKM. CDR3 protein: CAISSLQGWMKNTEAFF. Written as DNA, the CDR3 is TGTGCCATCAGTTCTTTACAGGGGTGGATGAAAAACACTGAAGCTTTCTTT.

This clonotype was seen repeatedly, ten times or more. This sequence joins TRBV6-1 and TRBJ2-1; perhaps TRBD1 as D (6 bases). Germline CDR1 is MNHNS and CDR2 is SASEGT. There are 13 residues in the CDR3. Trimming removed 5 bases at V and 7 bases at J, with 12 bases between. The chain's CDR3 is CASSPLQGNEQFF. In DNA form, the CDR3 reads TGTGCCAGCAGTCCCCTACAGGGAAATGAGCAGTTCTTC.